Following are 24 T cell receptor beta chains from one sample sequenced in a study of blood T cell repertoires in COVID-19. TCRdb keeps only in-frame clones here, not all; method: immunoSEQ multiplex PCR. Of 190,000 or so clones in the sample, approximately 87% were seen once. Input material: peripheral blood. The receptors come from a man in his sixties who had recovered from COVID-19.

V usage is TRBV6-5 and J usage is TRBJ1-2; 8 nucleotides agree with TRBD1. Trimming took 6 bases from V and 5 from J; bases not matched to a gene: 11. Germline V gives CDR1 MNHEY, CDR2 SVGAGI. The CDR3 extends over 15 amino acids. Here the CDR3 DNA reads TGTGCCAGCAGAACCTCAGGACAGGGACAATATGGCTACACCTTC. Amino acids: CASRTSGQGQYGYTF.

This clone was recorded once. The CDR3 DNA follows: TGTGCCAGCAGCTCCCAGGGGTCAGATACGCAGTATTTT. Translating gives CASSSQGSDTQYF. The chain uses TRBV7-2 and TRBJ2-3; possible D gene TRBD1, 6 bases. Trimming left V 4 bases short and J 4 bases short, with 9 bases between. Germline V gene sequence: CDR1 SGHTA, CDR2 FQGNSA. The CDR3 spans 13 residues.

This chain joins TRBV27 and TRBJ1-5, with TRBD1 matching 10 bases. The J segment lost 2 bases and the V segment lost 0 bases, leaving 1 base of the junction unmatched. The CDR3 length is 16 residues. Germline V gene lookup returns CDR1 MNHEY and CDR2 SMNVEV (reference sequence). The CDR3: CASSLSGTGGNQPQHF. DNA for the CDR3: TGTGCCAGCAGTTTATCGGGGACAGGGGGCAATCAGCCCCAGCATTTT.

V is TRBV9 and J is TRBJ2-7; tentatively, D is TRBD2 (6 bases). V was pared by 0 bases and J by 6 bases, with 13 bases between. This CDR3 region has 14 residues. Germline V gives CDR1 SGDLS, CDR2 YYNGEE. The CDR3 is CASSVAGGGGEQYF. The CDR3 DNA reads as TGTGCCAGCAGCGTAGCTGGGGGAGGAGGCGAGCAGTACTTC.

As regards this clone: The junction and the germline gene differ at one end; a read error may be behind it. The chain combines TRBV10-1 with TRBJ2-3, with D tentatively TRBD2 (6 bases). There are 14 residues in the CDR3. Germline V gene sequence: CDR1 WNHNN, CDR2 SYGVQD (reference sequence). CDR3 DNA: TGCGCCAGCAGTGAGCCCGGGAGCAGAGATACGCAGTATTTT. Its protein product is CASSEPGSRDTQYF.

The CDR3 sequence is CASSLFPANTGELFF. The CDR3 DNA follows: TGTGCCAGCAGCTTATTTCCTGCGAACACCGGGGAGCTGTTTTTT. This rearrangement joins TRBV7-9 to TRBJ2-2; unclear D gene. The germline V gene encodes CDR1 SEHNR and CDR2 FQNEAQ (reference sequence). The V gene lost 2 bases and the J gene lost 0 bases, with 7 bases spanning the gap. This CDR3 has 15 amino acids.

V gene TRBV12-3 or TRBV12-4 combines with J gene TRBJ1-5, with D hard to call. CDR3 length: 13 amino acids. Trimming stripped 10 bases from V and 7 bases from J, with 17 bases between. The chain's CDR3 is CAITRAGEQPQHF. CDR3 nucleotides: TGTGCCATAACGAGGGCAGGAGAACAGCCCCAGCATTTT.

This chain links TRBV19 with TRBJ2-7; D may be TRBD2 (6 bases). Trimming left V 1 base short and J 3 bases short, with 16 bases between. Germline V gene lookup returns CDR1 LNHDA and CDR2 SQIVND (reference sequence). The CDR3 spans 16 residues. This CDR3 is CASSIATGGKIYEQYF. The CDR3 DNA reads TGTGCCAGTAGTATAGCCACCGGAGGGAAGATCTACGAGCAGTACTTC.

This rearrangement joins TRBV24-1 to TRBJ1-2, with D hard to call. Germline V CDR1 and CDR2: KGHDR, SFDVKD. V dropped 5 bases and J dropped 7 bases, with 25 bases sitting between them. This CDR3 is built from 17 residues. The CDR3 spells CATSATPSTTAEGGYTF. The CDR3 region has the DNA TGTGCCACCAGTGCGACCCCTTCTACAACCGCCGAGGGTGGCTACACCTTC.

V gene TRBV2 combines with J gene TRBJ2-5, with D unresolved. This CDR3 is 13 amino acids long. The germline V gene encodes CDR1 SNHLY and CDR2 FYNNEI. V lost 6 bases and J lost 2, with 10 bases in between. CDR3 coding DNA: TGTGCCAGCAGAGGCGGCTATCAAGAGACCCAGTACTTC. Translating it yields CASRGGYQETQYF.

The V and J genes are TRBV6-5 and TRBJ2-3; 9 bases are shared with TRBD1. The CDR3 spans 15 residues. The V segment lost 1 base and the J segment 6 bases; nucleotides outside the gene matches: 5. Germline CDR1 reads MNHEY; CDR2 reads SVGAGI. In DNA, the CDR3 is TGTGCCAGCAGTTACTTACAGGGGGCTATGGATACGCAGTATTTT. The encoded protein is CASSYLQGAMDTQYF.

This chain uses TRBV6-5 with TRBJ2-7, with 8 bases identical to TRBD1. The CDR3 has 15 residues. With V trimmed by 6 bases and J by 2 bases, 9 bases remained unmatched. From germline, CDR1 is MNHEY and CDR2 SVGAGI. This chain's CDR3 is CASSRDRFLPYEQYF. As DNA, the CDR3 is TGTGCCAGCAGCCGGGACAGGTTCCTACCCTACGAGCAGTACTTC.

CDR3 amino acids: CASSLVLGDTGELFF. The CDR3 nucleotides are TGTGCCAGCAGCCTAGTTCTCGGCGACACCGGGGAGCTGTTTTTT. The chain is built from TRBV5-4 and TRBJ2-2; D ambiguous. The germline V gene encodes CDR1 SGHNT and CDR2 YYREEE (reference sequence). Trimming stripped 4 bases from V and 3 bases from J, with 13 bases between. The CDR3 length is 15 residues.

The CDR3 sequence: CASSSGQGAGELFF. The CDR3 DNA follows: TGCGCCAGCAGCTCGGGACAGGGGGCCGGGGAGCTGTTTTTT. The chain recombines TRBV5-1 with TRBJ2-2, with 11 positions matching TRBD1. The V gene's germline CDR1 is SGHRS and CDR2 YFSETQ. The CDR3 extends over 14 amino acids. After removal of 3 bases from V and 6 bases from J, the junction contained 1 base not matched to a gene.

This chain connects TRBV27 to TRBJ1-4, with 8 bases that match TRBD1. Germline V gene data show CDR1 as MNHEY and CDR2 as SMNVEV (reference sequence). The CDR3 is 14 amino acids. V was pared by 3 bases and J by 8 bases, with 5 bases of the junction left unmatched. In nucleotides, the CDR3 is TGTGCCAGCAGTTTGGACAGGGCCAAGGAAAAACTGTTTTTT. Protein product: CASSLDRAKEKLFF.

This sequence joins TRBV2 and TRBJ1-1, with D unclear. V was shortened by 2 bases and J by 8 bases, with 6 bases between the two germline ends. The germline gives CDR1 SNHLY, CDR2 FYNNEI. CDR3 length equals 11 residues. Here the CDR3 DNA reads TGTGCCAGCAGTGAAAGGGAGGAAGCTTTCTTT. Amino acid sequence: CASSEREEAFF.

The count of this clone is one. V usage is TRBV19 and J usage is TRBJ1-5, with a tentative D call TRBD1 (6 bases). The germline CDR1 and CDR2 sequences are LNHDA and SQIVND (reference sequence). The CDR3 length is 14 residues. V dropped 6 bases and J dropped 7 bases, with 16 bases sitting between them. The CDR3 spells CASRPDSESQPQHF. The CDR3, as DNA: TGTGCCAGTAGACCGGACAGCGAATCCCAGCCCCAGCATTTT.

This clone appeared many times. The rearrangement joins TRBV25-1 to TRBJ1-2, with D perhaps matching TRBD1 (6 bases). The CDR3 length is 14 residues. V was trimmed by 3 bases and J by 2 bases, leaving 10 bases between them. From germline, CDR1 is MGHDK and CDR2 SYGVNS. CDR3 nucleotides: TGTGCCAGCAGTGAGGCAGGGGACAACTATGGCTACACCTTC. Protein: CASSEAGDNYGYTF.

V gene TRBV6-2 or TRBV6-3 combines with J gene TRBJ1-5; D is possibly TRBD1 (6 bases). The CDR3 consists of 18 residues. Germline CDR1 MNHEY, CDR2 SVGEGT. Trimming pared 2 bases from V and 4 bases from J, leaving 21 bases between. The CDR3 is CASSYPGGKSVGNQPQHF. The CDR3 region has the DNA TGTGCCAGCAGTTACCCGGGGGGCAAATCGGTGGGGAATCAGCCCCAGCATTTT.

The J gene is TRBJ2-7, the V gene TRBV6-5; TRBD2 matches 9 bases. CDR1 and CDR2 (germline): MNHEY, SVGAGI. V shed 6 bases, J shed 6 bases, and the junction held 3 bases outside the gene matches. CDR3 length equals 12 residues. The CDR3: CASRQTSGEQYF. The CDR3 bases are TGTGCCAGCAGGCAGACTAGCGGCGAGCAGTACTTC.

The V and J genes are TRBV29-1 and TRBJ1-1; possible D gene TRBD1, 5 bases. This CDR3 comprises 11 residues. CDR1 and CDR2 (germline): SQVTM, ANQGSEA. V gave up 7 bases and J gave up 1 base, with 7 bases separating them. CDR3 bases: TGCAGCGGCGGACAGAACACTGAAGCTTTCTTT. Amino acid sequence: CSGGQNTEAFF.

This chain links TRBV3-1 (or the pseudogene TRBV3-2) with TRBJ2-7, with 9 positions matching TRBD2. V was clipped by 0 bases and J by 2 bases; unmatched bases: 5. The CDR3 sequence is 16 residues long. CDR1 is LGHDT and CDR2 is YNNKEL in the germline V gene (reference sequence). The DNA for the CDR3 is TGTGCCAGCAGCCAAGAGTCAGCGGGGGGCACCTACGAGCAGTACTTC. Protein product: CASSQESAGGTYEQYF.

This clone was recorded only once. V and J are TRBV11-2 and TRBJ2-1; D is perhaps TRBD1 (6 bases). CDR3 length equals 16 residues. V lost 2 bases, J lost 4 bases, and 15 bases lay in between. Germline values: CDR1 SGHAT, CDR2 FQNNGV. The CDR3, as DNA: TGTGCCAGCAGCTTACTTCCAGGGGATATTTACAATGAGCAGTTCTTC. Protein: CASSLLPGDIYNEQFF.

The chain uses TRBV24-1 and TRBJ2-5, with 8 bases lining up with TRBD1. Trimming at V came to 2 bases and at J to 2 bases, leaving 6 bases not matched to a gene. CDR1 and CDR2 (germline): KGHDR, SFDVKD. The CDR3 is made up of 16 amino acids. The CDR3 DNA reads TGTGCCACCAGTGATTGGACAGGGCTAAGACAAGAGACCCAGTACTTC. The encoded protein is CATSDWTGLRQETQYF.